This T cell receptor (beta chain) was observed in a study of T cells in Graves' hyperthyroidism and ophthalmopathy (dated by TCRdb to the late 2010s). Some background on the complete study: Peripheral blood was sampled at the time of initial diagnosis, prior to any treatment. To identify TCR V-J signatures that set the groups apart, the researchers used a discovery cohort of roughly 100 patients, made up of roughly 40 with Graves' ophthalmopathy and about 60 with stable Graves' hyperthyroidism. Whether ophthalmopathy could be predicted prospectively was tested in an independent validation cohort made up of approximately 19 hyperthyroidism patients plus 17 patients who later progressed to ophthalmopathy. Once sampling was done, hyperthyroidism patients were given methimazole at a starting dose of 30 mg daily, whereas ophthalmopathy patients were given high-dose intravenous methylprednisolone. Thyroid tissue and blood T-cell repertoires from six or seven Graves' hyperthyroidism patients were also compared in the study. TCR Vbeta CDR3 sequencing of 120 to 150 peripheral blood samples (43 ophthalmopathy, 70 to 85 hyperthyroidism and about 17 progressor patients) is reported in the paper. The roughly 90 discovery patients were divided at random into training and test sets in a 7:3 ratio. The full study reports these points: Ophthalmopathy was separated from stable hyperthyroidism by a 13 V-J signature model, with 85% to 90% sensitivity and about 81% specificity obtained in cross-validation and 80%/75% obtained in testing. No statistical method was used to set the sample size in advance, and investigators knew the group allocation. Blood samples also contained most of the expanded thyroid clonotypes (frequency above 0.001), which suggests that blood repertoires may reflect thyroid immune responses. In validation, progression to ophthalmopathy was predicted by the model with nearly 71% sensitivity and just over 72% specificity, a median of approximately 6.5 months before onset.

Amplification of TCR beta CDR3 regions was carried out from RNA transcripts. For the first round of RT-PCR on the TCR CDR3, the HTBI primer set was used together with the Qiagen OneStep RT-PCR kit. Libraries were constructed in a second round of multiplex PCR, after which size selection and purification were carried out. The libraries were sequenced on an Illumina HiSeq2000 using paired-end 100 bp reads. Per the authors' processing: SOAPnuke was used to process the raw data, throwing out any read that contained adapters or uncalled bases, had a mean Phred below 15, or lacked an exact constant-primer or identifier match. High-quality paired reads were merged using COPE v1.2.5, and each unique nucleotide sequence was defined as a clonotype. MiTCR v1.1 was used to align clonotypes to the IMGT TRBV, TRBD and TRBJ reference segments. Analysis was restricted to V-J combinations with a frequency above 0.0001, which covered roughly 99% of repertoires. A TCS score was defined as the ratio of F50 (clonal expansion) to E x V (chaos), with BLOSUM62-based TCRdist applied between CDR3 peptides within each V-J. Welch's t-statistics and random forest reduced just over 500 V-J features to about 12, which were used in a naive Bayes classifier (R e1071). Clones were called with MiXCR by TCRdb after fastp trimmed the public reads at Q25, and only in-frame beta chains were retained. Rows with one shared CDR3 protein collapse into an entry with the most common genes and DNA. The V and J calls here are based on TCRdb, not the publication. The sample contains around 190,000 distinct CDR3 sequences, about a sixth of them found a single time. About 31% of the sample comes from the top ten.

A patient counted as having stable Graves' hyperthyroidism if no progression to ophthalmopathy occurred over 18 months of follow-up. Hyperthyroidism patients were newly diagnosed, with disease duration under 2 months, and aged 18 to 65 years. Patients with uncontrolled infections, other autoimmune diseases, pregnancy or lactation were excluded. Clinical symptoms, serum thyroxine and TRAb, thyroid ultrasound, and orbital computed tomography formed the basis for the diagnoses. PBMCs were separated from 10 ml of fresh peripheral blood using Ficoll-Paque density gradient centrifugation. Total RNA was extracted with Trizol reagent, and quality was checked on an Agilent 2100 Bioanalyzer. This clonotype has at least ten counts. What this receptor recognizes is not known. The sample holds no much larger clone one base away, and base qualities are not on file. For CDR1 and CDR2, the germline V gene lists MNHEY and SVGEGT. The CDR3 runs 16 amino acids, cysteine and phenylalanine included. CDR3 DNA only is kept here, 48 bases in frame from base 1. Compared with germline, V lacks 3 bases and J lacks 1 base; bases without a gene match: 3.

Sequencing was done on a sample of blood. Recombination linked TRBV6-2 or TRBV6-3 to TRBJ2-3; TRBD2 lines up with 11 middle nucleotides. This receptor was obtained from a woman aged 45 to 65 with Graves' hyperthyroidism. The base sequence is TGTGCCAGCAGTTATAGCGGGGGGGCTCGCACAGATACGCAGTATTTT. This gives the protein CASSYSGGARTDTQYF.